Below, one T cell receptor (beta chain) is given with its context. Its antigen is not identified. Germline V CDR1 and CDR2: SGHTA, FQGNSA. The CDR3 covers 13 residues. Trimming took 3 bases from V and 7 from J, leaving 12 bases between them. The investigators reverse transcribed all of the isolated RNA, so they sequenced expressed TCRB transcripts. Sequencing used immunoSEQ multiplex PCR; TCRdb keeps in-frame clones, though not all of them. The profile covers about 900,000 clones, with about 17% appearing a single time and 0.02% to 0.03% taken by the ten largest. Based on CD45RO/CCR7/CD25/CD127/CD95/CD27, CD4+ regulatory, stem cell-like memory, naive and central memory cells were sorted. The source of the sample is a study of beta chain features in type 1 diabetes. Study context: All of the samples together had roughly 98 million sorted cells examined. General study results and limits: Reads derived from cDNA could over-represent cells showing high TCR expression. Type 1 diabetes patients had TCRB CDR3s that were shorter (moderately but significantly so) in all four CD4+ subsets.

The chain links TRBV7-2 to TRBJ1-1, with D tentatively TRBD1 (5 bases). The receptor's source is a woman under 30 in good health. What was sequenced was naive CD4+ T cells from blood. CDR3 nucleotides: TGTGCCAGCAGCTTCCAGGGTGTGGGTGAAGCTTTCTTT. This codes for CASSFQGVGEAFF.